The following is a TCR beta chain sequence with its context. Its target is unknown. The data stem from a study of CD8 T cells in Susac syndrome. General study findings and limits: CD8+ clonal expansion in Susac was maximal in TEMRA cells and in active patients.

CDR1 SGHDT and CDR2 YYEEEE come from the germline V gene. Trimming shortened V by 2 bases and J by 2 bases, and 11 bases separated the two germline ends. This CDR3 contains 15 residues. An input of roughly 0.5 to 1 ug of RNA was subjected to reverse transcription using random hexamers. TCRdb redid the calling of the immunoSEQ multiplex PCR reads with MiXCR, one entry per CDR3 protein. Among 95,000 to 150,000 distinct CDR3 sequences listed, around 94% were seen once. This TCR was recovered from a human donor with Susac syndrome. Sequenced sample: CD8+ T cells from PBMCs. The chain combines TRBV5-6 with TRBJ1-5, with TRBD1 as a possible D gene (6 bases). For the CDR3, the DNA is TGTGCCAGCAGCTTTTACCCAGGGGGCAATCAGCCCCAGCATTTT. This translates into CASSFYPGGNQPQHF.